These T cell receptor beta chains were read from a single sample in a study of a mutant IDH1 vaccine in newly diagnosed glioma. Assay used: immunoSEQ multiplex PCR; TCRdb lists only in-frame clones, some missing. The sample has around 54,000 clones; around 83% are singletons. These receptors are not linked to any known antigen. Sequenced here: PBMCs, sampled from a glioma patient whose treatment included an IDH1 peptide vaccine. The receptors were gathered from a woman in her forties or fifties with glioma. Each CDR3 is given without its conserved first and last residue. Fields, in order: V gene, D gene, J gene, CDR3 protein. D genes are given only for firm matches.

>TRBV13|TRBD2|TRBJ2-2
ASRERGGPNTGELF
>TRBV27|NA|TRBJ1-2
ASSTQGRGLGGYT
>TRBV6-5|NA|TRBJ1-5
ASSTEGKPQH
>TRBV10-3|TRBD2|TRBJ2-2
AISVGLASGELF
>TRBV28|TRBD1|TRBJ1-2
ASSTPSQGEVYGYT
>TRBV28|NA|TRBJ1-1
ASSLDRGNTEAF
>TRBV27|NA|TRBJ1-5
ASSPGQNSNQPQH
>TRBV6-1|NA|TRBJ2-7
ASSGKTGTAYEQY
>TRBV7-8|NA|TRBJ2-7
ASSLILQERSYEQY
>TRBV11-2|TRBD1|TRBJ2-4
ASSRTGLENIQY
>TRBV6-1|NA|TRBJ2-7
ASSPVGLSEQY
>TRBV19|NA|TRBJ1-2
ASRGAAENYGYT
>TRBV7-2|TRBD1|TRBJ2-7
ASRTGTGNSYEQY
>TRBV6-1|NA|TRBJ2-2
ASSESGHLNTGELF
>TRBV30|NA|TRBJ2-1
AWSKRAYNEQF
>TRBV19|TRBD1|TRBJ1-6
ASGTGKKNSPLH
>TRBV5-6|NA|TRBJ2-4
ASTTVKGDIQY
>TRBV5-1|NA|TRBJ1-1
ASSLDVGGTEAF
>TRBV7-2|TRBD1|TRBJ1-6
ASSSDRGPGSPLH
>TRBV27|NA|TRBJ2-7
ASSLSPGFHEQY